A single sample is the source of the 11 T cell receptor beta chains below, sequenced in a study of cytomegalovirus exposure and HLA in healthy donors (dated by TCRdb to 2015 to 2018). Libraries were constructed by the immunoSEQ multiplex PCR assay. Drawn from immuneACCESS, this table holds only the in-frame rearrangements with V and J called that TCRdb kept. Clones are partly lost; checked studies trace under half to an unresolved V gene and leave the rest unexplained. The sample data list around 220,000 clones, and around 88% of these were observed just once. The top ten constitute about 2.7% of the sample. The sample taken for sequencing was PBMCs. These receptors came from a woman younger than 30 in good health and CMV-seronegative.

The gene calls are TRBV27 and TRBJ2-5, with 8 bases aligning to TRBD2. The V and J ends lost 0 bases and 4 bases, in that order; junction bases with no gene match: 10. CDR1 and CDR2 from the germline V gene are MNHEY and SMNVEV (reference sequence). The CDR3 has 17 residues. The CDR3: CASSLSASGLMGETQYF. The CDR3 region has the DNA TGTGCCAGCAGTTTATCGGCTAGCGGGCTAATGGGAGAGACCCAGTACTTC.

The chain links TRBV4-1 to TRBJ1-2; D unresolved. Germline lookup yields CDR1 MGHRA and CDR2 YSYEKL. This CDR3 region has 15 residues. Trimming removed 1 base from V and 1 base from J, with 10 bases in between. This CDR3 is CASSQVGRLNYGYTF. DNA for the CDR3: TGCGCCAGCAGCCAAGTAGGAAGACTTAACTATGGCTACACCTTC.

The chain joins TRBV18 to TRBJ2-7; TRBD2 matches 8 bases. The CDR3 is made up of 15 amino acids. Germline CDR1 is KGHSH and CDR2 is LQKENI. With V trimmed by 3 bases and J by 4 bases, 8 bases remained unmatched. CDR3: CASSPDERERYEQYF. The CDR3 DNA sequence: TGTGCCAGCTCACCCGATGAGCGGGAGCGGTACGAGCAGTACTTC. Full variable domain (outside the CDR3, taken from reference TRBV18 and TRBJ2-7): NAGVMQNPRHLVRRRGQEARLRCSPMKGHSHVYWYRQLPEEGLKFMVYLQKENIIDESGMPKERFSAEFPKEGPSILRIQQVVRGDSAAYFCASSPDERERYEQYFGPGTRLTVT.

The chain carries TRBV4-3 and TRBJ2-3; tentatively, D is TRBD2 (5 bases). V lost 5 bases, J lost 0 bases, and 12 bases lay in between. The CDR3 extends over 15 amino acids. Germline CDR1 reads LGHNA; CDR2 reads YSLEER. CDR3 amino acids: CASSSSGMSTDTQYF. CDR3 bases: TGCGCCAGCAGCTCTTCCGGGATGAGCACAGATACGCAGTATTTT.

This chain uses TRBV5-1 with TRBJ2-3; D perhaps matches TRBD2 (5 bases). This CDR3 is 15 amino acids long. Trimming pared 4 bases from V and 2 bases from J, leaving 14 bases between. Germline CDR1 SGHRS, CDR2 YFSETQ. This chain's CDR3 is CASSPSEVPTDTQYF. CDR3 bases: TGCGCCAGCAGCCCTTCGGAGGTTCCCACAGATACGCAGTATTTT.

This sequence joins TRBV29-1 and TRBJ2-7, with TRBD1 matching 9 bases. Germline lookup yields CDR1 SQVTM and CDR2 ANQGSEA. There are 15 residues in the CDR3. Losses at the gene ends were 5 bases for V and 4 bases for J; bases not matched to a gene: 12. CDR3 nucleotide sequence: TGCAGCGTTATCGATTTGGACAGGGGTAGGTACGAGCAGTACTTC. It translates to CSVIDLDRGRYEQYF.

Only one count was recorded for this clone. The rearrangement joins TRBV5-6 to TRBJ1-2; 10 bases agree with TRBD1. J was trimmed by 4 bases and V by 0 bases; bases with no gene match: 3. Germline V gene data show CDR1 as SGHDT and CDR2 as YYEEEE. This CDR3 is 15 amino acids long. CDR3 protein: CASSLGTGGVYGYTF. The CDR3 nucleotides are TGTGCCAGCAGCTTGGGGACAGGGGGGGTCTATGGCTACACCTTC. Full variable domain (rest looked up from reference TRBV5-6 and TRBJ1-2): DAGVTQSPTHLIKTRGQQVTLRCSPKSGHDTVSWYQQALGQGPQFIFQYYEEEERQRGNFPDRFSGHQFPNYSSELNVNALLLGDSALYLCASSLGTGGVYGYTFGSGTRLTVV.

The J gene is TRBJ2-7, the V gene TRBV16; 10 positions match TRBD2. V lost 0 bases, J lost 0 bases, and 2 bases stayed unmatched. The CDR3 extends over 16 amino acids. In germline, CDR1 is KGHSY, CDR2 FQNENV. This CDR3 is CASSQSRTSGSYEQYF. Written as DNA, the CDR3 is TGTGCCAGCAGCCAATCAAGGACTAGCGGCTCCTACGAGCAGTACTTC.

The CDR3 protein is CTSSLGQGPFISGANVLTF. CDR3 sequence (DNA): TGCACCAGCAGCCTAGGACAGGGACCCTTTATCTCTGGGGCCAACGTCCTGACTTTC. The chain combines TRBV1 with TRBJ2-6; the D segment call TRBD1 is taken from the table without a DNA check. TRBV1 is a pseudogene locus. The CDR3 has 19 residues.

J is TRBJ1-5 and V is TRBV5-8, with a weak D call TRBD1 (6 bases). The V and J ends lost 4 bases and 0 bases respectively, with 20 bases between them. The CDR3 spans 18 residues. CDR1 SGHTS and CDR2 YDEGEE come from the germline V gene. CDR3 sequence reads: CASSNLQGLAYSNQPQHF. DNA of the CDR3: TGTGCCAGCAGCAATCTACAGGGTTTAGCGTATAGCAATCAGCCCCAGCATTTT.

The rearrangement joins TRBV27 to TRBJ2-7; possibly TRBD2 for D (6 bases). CDR3 length: 14 residues. Germline CDR1 is MNHEY and CDR2 is SMNVEV (reference sequence). Deletions cut 4 bases from V and 6 bases from J, with 16 bases between. The CDR3 DNA reads TGTGCCAGCAGTTCACTAGCTGACACTGCCGAGCAGTACTTC. Protein product: CASSSLADTAEQYF.